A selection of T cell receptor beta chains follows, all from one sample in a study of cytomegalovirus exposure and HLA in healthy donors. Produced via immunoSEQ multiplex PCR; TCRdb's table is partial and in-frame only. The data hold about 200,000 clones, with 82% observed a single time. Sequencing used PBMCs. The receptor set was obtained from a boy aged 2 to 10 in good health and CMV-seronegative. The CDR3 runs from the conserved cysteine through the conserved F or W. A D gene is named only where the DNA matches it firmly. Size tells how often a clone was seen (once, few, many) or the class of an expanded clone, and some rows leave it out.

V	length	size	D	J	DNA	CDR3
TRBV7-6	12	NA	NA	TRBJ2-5	TGTGCCAGCAGCTTAGTGGAGGAGACCCAGTACTTC	CASSLVEETQYF
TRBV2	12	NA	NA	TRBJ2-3	TGTGCCAGCAGTGACGTCGCGGATACGCAGTATTTT	CASSDVADTQYF
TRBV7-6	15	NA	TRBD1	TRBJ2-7	TGTGCCAGCAGCTTAGCGCCGGGACAGTCCTACGAGCAGTACTTC	CASSLAPGQSYEQYF
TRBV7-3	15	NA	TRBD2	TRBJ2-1	TGTGCCAGCAGACCCAAGCGGGGGGACTACAATGAGCAGTTCTTC	CASRPKRGDYNEQFF
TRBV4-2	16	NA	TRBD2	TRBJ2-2	TGTGCCAGCAGCCAAGGGACTAGCGGGGCGAACGGGGAGCTGTTTTTT	CASSQGTSGANGELFF
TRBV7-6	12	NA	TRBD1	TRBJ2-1	TGTGCCAGCAGTTATACAGGGGTCGAGCAGTTCTTC	CASSYTGVEQFF
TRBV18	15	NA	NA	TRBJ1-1	TGTGCCAGCTCAGCCATACAGGAACCGAACACTGAAGCTTTCTTT	CASSAIQEPNTEAFF
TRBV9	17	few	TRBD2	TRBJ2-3	TGTGCCAGCAGCGTAGGGAGCGGGGGGCCCTTCACAGATACGCAGTATTTT	CASSVGSGGPFTDTQYF
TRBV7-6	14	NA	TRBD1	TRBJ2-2	TGTGCCAGCAGCAGACAGGGGGGGACCGGGGAGCTGTTTTTT	CASSRQGGTGELFF
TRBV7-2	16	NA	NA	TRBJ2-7	TGTGCCAGCAGCTTAGTAGCGGTGGGCAGCTCCTACGAGCAGTACTTC	CASSLVAVGSSYEQYF
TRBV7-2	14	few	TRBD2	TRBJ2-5	TGTGCCAGCAGCGTAGCGGGGGGGCCGGAGACCCAGTACTTC	CASSVAGGPETQYF
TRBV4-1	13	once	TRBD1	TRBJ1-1	TGCGCCAGCAGCCAAGAGGGGACAGGTCGAGCTTTCTTT	CASSQEGTGRAFF
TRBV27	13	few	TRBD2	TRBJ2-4	TGTGCCAGCAGTTTGAGCGGGGTAAACATTCAGTACTTC	CASSLSGVNIQYF
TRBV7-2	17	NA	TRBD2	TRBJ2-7	TGTGCCAGCAGCTTAGCGCCGGCTAGCGGGGAATCCTACGAGCAGTACTTC	CASSLAPASGESYEQYF
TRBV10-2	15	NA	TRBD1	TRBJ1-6	TGCGCCAGCAGGACCGGGACAGGGTTGCTAGCCACCCTCCACTTT	CASRTGTGLLATLHF
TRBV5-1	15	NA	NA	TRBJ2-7	TGCGCCAGCAGCTTGGTTAGGCAGGGTTACTACGAGCAGTACTTC	CASSLVRQGYYEQYF
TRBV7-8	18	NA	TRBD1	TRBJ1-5	TGTGCCAGCAGCAAATACACCCCCGCGGGGACAGGAGGTCAGCCCCAGCATTTT	CASSKYTPAGTGGQPQHF
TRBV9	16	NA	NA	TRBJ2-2	TGTGCCAGCAGCCCAGCGGGCCATAAGGTGGGCGGGGAGCTGTTTTTT	CASSPAGHKVGGELFF